This T cell receptor beta chain was observed in a study of blood T cell repertoires in COVID-19. The table lists this clone with a few counts. V shed 5 bases and J 0 bases; nucleotides not matched to a gene: 10. The CDR3 sequence is 17 residues long. Germline V lookup: CDR1 SNHLY, CDR2 FYNNEI. Repertoires were generated with immunoSEQ multiplex PCR, while TCRdb's copy carries only in-frame clones and drops some. The sample lists about 160,000 clones, over 85% occurring once. The specimen was peripheral blood. V gene TRBV2 combines with J gene TRBJ1-5; TRBD1 aligns across 7 bases. This clonotype originated in a woman aged 45-59 years with acute or convalescent COVID-19. For the CDR3, the DNA is TGTGCCAGCAGTTCCGACAGGGAAGAGGATAGCAATCAGCCCCAGCATTTT. This encodes CASSSDREEDSNQPQHF.